The 11 T cell receptor beta chains below were found in one sample sequenced in a study of T cell responses to AZD1222 COVID-19 vaccine. TCRdb keeps only in-frame clones here, not all; method: immunoSEQ multiplex PCR. The sample includes approximately 120,000 clones, approximately 91% of them seen just once. The sequencing used peripheral blood, collected 28 days after the second AZD1222 dose. The receptors shown here come from an adult who received the AZD1222 COVID-19 vaccine.

This chain uses TRBV2 with TRBJ2-4, with D perhaps TRBD2 (6 bases). The CDR3 consists of 15 residues. Trimming stripped 3 bases from V and 7 bases from J, with 16 bases between. Germline assignment: CDR1 SNHLY and CDR2 FYNNEI. CDR3 sequence reads: CASSEGDSAWNIQYF. CDR3 sequence (DNA): TGTGCCAGCAGTGAGGGGGACTCTGCTTGGAACATTCAGTACTTC.

The rearrangement uses TRBV4-1 and TRBJ1-6; no firm D call. The CDR3 covers 16 residues. Germline V gene lookup returns CDR1 MGHRA and CDR2 YSYEKL. V was shortened by 0 bases and J by 8 bases, with 14 bases between the two germline ends. The CDR3 loop is CASSQDRAIWDSPLHF. The CDR3 nucleotides are TGCGCCAGCAGCCAAGATAGGGCAATTTGGGATTCACCCCTCCACTTT.

The rearrangement links TRBV19 to TRBJ1-4; tentatively, D is TRBD1 (5 bases). Between the trimmed V and J ends, which lost 3 bases and 4 bases, there was a span of 12 bases. The CDR3 covers 15 residues. From germline, CDR1 is LNHDA and CDR2 SQIVND (reference sequence). CDR3 protein: CASSIQGLNNEKLFF. The CDR3 bases are TGTGCCAGTAGTATTCAGGGACTGAATAATGAAAAACTGTTTTTT.

A single count supports this clone. The CDR3 bases are TGCGCCAGCAGCTTAGAGCGGGGGGGTGTGAACATTCAGTACTTC. Translating it yields CASSLERGGVNIQYF. This rearrangement joins TRBV5-1 to TRBJ2-4; the match to TRBD2 covers 10 bases. From germline, CDR1 is SGHRS and CDR2 YFSETQ. This CDR3 is 15 amino acids long. The V and J ends lost 2 bases and 7 bases, in that order; junction bases with no gene match: 6.

The chain has TRBV5-1 and TRBJ2-2; D possibly corresponds to TRBD1 (5 bases). The CDR3 contains 15 residues. Germline V gene sequence: CDR1 SGHRS, CDR2 YFSETQ. Trimming pared 2 bases from V and 1 base from J, leaving 9 bases between. For the CDR3, the DNA is TGCGCCAGCAGCTTACTCCAGGGGAACACCGGGGAGCTGTTTTTT. It codes for CASSLLQGNTGELFF.

The rearrangement joins TRBV3-1 (or the pseudogene TRBV3-2) to TRBJ2-3; D may correspond to TRBD1 or TRBD2 (5 bases each). CDR1 and CDR2 (germline): LGHDT, YNNKEL (reference sequence). Deletions cut 3 bases from V and 1 base from J, with 14 bases between. This CDR3 comprises 16 residues. The CDR3 loop reads CASSHPGAPRTDTQYF. The CDR3 DNA follows: TGTGCCAGCAGCCACCCCGGGGCCCCACGCACAGATACGCAGTATTTT.

The chain uses TRBV27 and TRBJ1-6; 10 positions match TRBD1. V shed 5 bases and J 8 bases; nucleotides not matched to a gene: 15. Germline values: CDR1 MNHEY, CDR2 SMNVEV (reference sequence). This CDR3 is built from 18 residues. The CDR3: CASSLWTGTGVGDSPLHF. CDR3 sequence (DNA): TGTGCCAGCAGTCTCTGGACCGGGACAGGGGTTGGCGATTCACCCCTCCACTTT.

The chain joins TRBV19 to TRBJ1-5; D uncertain. The CDR3 is made up of 13 amino acids. Germline V CDR1 and CDR2: LNHDA, SQIVND (reference sequence). Deletions cut 4 bases from V and 1 base from J, with 5 bases between. CDR3 protein: CASSTLSNQPQHF. For the CDR3, the DNA is TGTGCCAGTAGTACGCTGAGCAATCAGCCCCAGCATTTT.

V is TRBV27 and J is TRBJ1-2; 8 nucleotides line up with TRBD1. Per germline, CDR1 MNHEY and CDR2 SMNVEV (reference sequence). V was pared by 4 bases and J by 6 bases, with 7 bases of the junction left unmatched. CDR3 length: 14 amino acids. The CDR3 coding sequence is TGTGCCAGCAGTTCCCCTCTCAGGGGGCATGGCTACACCTTC. Translation gives CASSSPLRGHGYTF.

The rearrangement links TRBV25-1 to TRBJ1-4; the match to TRBD1 covers 8 bases. The CDR3 is 15 amino acids. CDR1 is MGHDK and CDR2 is SYGVNS in the germline V gene. The V segment lost 8 bases and the J segment 4 bases; nucleotides outside the gene matches: 9. As DNA, the CDR3 is TGTGCCAGCGGGGAGAGGACAGGGATTAATGAAAAACTGTTTTTT. Translation gives CASGERTGINEKLFF.

The chain is built from TRBV28 and TRBJ1-1; D is undetermined. Trimming took off 5 bases at V and 1 base at J, with 8 bases between the two ends. Germline-derived CDR1 and CDR2 are MDHEN and SYDVKM. The length of the CDR3 is 13 residues. This chain's CDR3 is CASSPPGNTEAFF. For the CDR3, the DNA is TGTGCCAGCAGTCCACCCGGGAACACTGAAGCTTTCTTT. Looking up the rest from reference TRBV28 and TRBJ1-1 gives the full variable domain: DVKVTQSSRYLVKRTGEKVFLECVQDMDHENMFWYRQDPGLGLRLIYFSYDVKMKEKGDIPEGYSVSREKKERFSLILESASTNQTSMYLCASSPPGNTEAFFGQGTRLTVV.